This is a list of T cell receptor beta chains from one sample in a study of shared clonotypes between healthy human individuals. Using immunoSEQ multiplex PCR, the repertoire was profiled, and TCRdb retains in-frame clones only, with some absent. The repertoire holds millions of clones, with 90% to 95% as singletons. The sample consisted of naive CD4+ T cells sorted from blood. These receptors originate from a man aged 18 to 29 in good health. Both conserved end residues are part of each CDR3. Each record gives: V gene, D gene, J gene, CDR3 DNA, CDR3 protein. A D gene is named only where the DNA matches it firmly.

TRBV14,-,TRBJ2-1,TGTGCCAGCAGCTTACGTAACAGGGATGAGCAGTTCTTC,CASSLRNRDEQFF
TRBV7-7,TRBD1,TRBJ1-2,TGTGCTAGCAGCTCAAGGGTGACAGGGAATGGCTACACCTTC,CASSSRVTGNGYTF
TRBV18,-,TRBJ2-3,TGTGCCAGCTCACCGTTGCAGGTCACAGATACGCAGTATTTT,CASSPLQVTDTQYF
TRBV6-5,-,TRBJ2-3,TGTGCCAGCAGTGTCGACCGAGTGGCGGATACGCAGTATTTT,CASSVDRVADTQYF
TRBV7-2,TRBD1,TRBJ2-2,TGTGCCAGCAGCTTAGACAGGGGAAGCACCGGGGAGCTGTTTTTT,CASSLDRGSTGELFF
TRBV28,TRBD1,TRBJ2-7,TGTGCCAGCAGTTCCGGGACAGGGCGTTACGAGCAGTACTTC,CASSSGTGRYEQYF
TRBV4-2,-,TRBJ1-1,TGTGCCAGCAGCCCTGGGACCCCGGGGACTGAAGCTTTCTTT,CASSPGTPGTEAFF
TRBV19,-,TRBJ2-7,TGTGCCAGTAGTATGAGGCAAAATATCTACGAGCAGTACTTC,CASSMRQNIYEQYF
TRBV4-2,-,TRBJ2-7,TGTGCCAGCAGCCAAGAAACCGGGACATCCAACCCGAGGGCCTACGAGCAGTACTTC,CASSQETGTSNPRAYEQYF
TRBV2,-,TRBJ1-1,TGTGCCAGCACGAGGGGTAACACTGAAGCTTTCTTT,CASTRGNTEAFF
TRBV2,-,TRBJ2-2,TGTGCCAGCAGTGAAGCCTATCTCTGGACCGGGGAGCTGTTTTTT,CASSEAYLWTGELFF
TRBV5-1,-,TRBJ2-1,TGCGCCAGCAGCTTGGGCGGACAGCCCTACAATGAGCAGTTCTTC,CASSLGGQPYNEQFF